This TCR beta chain derives from a study of blood T cell dynamics during melanoma immunotherapy. As to time point: week 3, after first cycle of checkpoint inhibitor. Turning to this clone: Its antigen is as yet unknown.

Between the trimmed V and J ends, which lost 6 bases and 8 bases, there was a span of 17 bases. The length of the CDR3 is 14 residues. Germline V gene lookup returns CDR1 MDHEN and CDR2 SYDVKM. Regarding the study as a whole: The study could not tell melanoma-specific clones from general immune activation.

Profiled with immunoSEQ multiplex PCR; TCRdb holds only in-frame clones, not every one. The profile shows 11,000 to 15,000 clones, roughly 90% of them singletons. This TCR came from a human donor with melanoma. The chain employs TRBV28 and TRBJ2-1; TRBD1 is a possible D gene (5 bases). Sequences were derived from blood, sampled from a patient treated with checkpoint blockade. Here the CDR3 reads CASRVRGVFDEQFF. In nucleotides, the CDR3 is TGTGCCAGCAGGGTAAGGGGCGTGTTCGATGAGCAGTTCTTC.